This TCR beta chain was observed in a study of monozygotic twins with inflammatory bowel disease. The unique tags termed UMIs, each holding a 6-nucleotide sample barcode, were added by means of template switching. Researchers put TCRalpha and TCRbeta cDNA through two nested PCRs lasting around 16 and 10 cycles. TCRdb reprocessed the 5' RACE reads and keeps a single row for each CDR3 protein, giving no DNA. This sample's table reports about 330,000 distinct CDR3 sequences. CDR1 is SQVTM and CDR2 is ANQGSEA in the germline V gene. This CDR3 comprises 11 residues. Whole blood, unsorted for T cells, was the source of total RNA.

This TCR derives from a human donor with ulcerative colitis or Crohn's disease, or a healthy co-twin of an affected twin (not recorded which). V is TRBV29-1 and J is TRBJ1-2. The sample was blood. This CDR3 is CSINPGPGYTF. The variable domain in full, completed from reference TRBV29-1 and TRBJ1-2, reads SAVISQKPSRDICQRGTSLTIQCQVDSQVTMMFWYRQQPGQSLTLIATANQGSEATYESGFVIDKFPISRPNLTFSTLTVSNMSPEDSSIYLCSINPGPGYTFGSGTRLTVV.